The next 31 T cell receptor beta chains were all read from a single sample in a study of beta chain features in type 1 diabetes. cDNA synthesis used the whole RNA isolate, giving expressed TCRB sequences. Generated by immunoSEQ multiplex PCR, the TCRdb table keeps only in-frame clones and is missing some. The data hold 140,000 to 150,000 clones, with 48% observed a single time. Sequencing was carried out using Tregs from blood. Receptors were obtained from a man aged 18 to 30 in good health.

The V and J genes are TRBV5-8 and TRBJ2-2; TRBD1 agrees at 9 bases. CDR1 and CDR2 (germline): SGHTS, YDEGEE. The CDR3 sequence is 17 residues long. V was pared by 3 bases and J by 2 bases, with 8 bases of the junction left unmatched. The CDR3 spells CASSSWSGQGNTGELFF. The CDR3 DNA is TGTGCCAGCAGCTCTTGGTCGGGACAGGGTAACACCGGGGAGCTGTTTTTT.

The chain is built from TRBV10-3 and TRBJ2-7; D remains unclear. CDR3 length equals 14 residues. The V end was cut by 7 bases, the J end by 0 bases, with 13 bases between. CDR1 ENHRY and CDR2 SYGVKD come from the germline V gene. The CDR3 DNA follows: TGTGCCATCAATCGATCAAACAGCTCCTACGAGCAGTACTTC. Amino acids: CAINRSNSSYEQYF.

This clone showed up just a few times. The rearrangement links TRBV5-4 to TRBJ1-1; D gene uncertain. Deletions cut 3 bases from V and 1 base from J, with 22 bases between. CDR3 size: 18 residues. Germline-derived CDR1 and CDR2 are SGHNT and YYREEE (reference sequence). CDR3 sequence: CASSWEFGQVSANTEAFF. Here the CDR3 DNA reads TGTGCCAGCAGCTGGGAGTTTGGCCAGGTTTCGGCGAACACTGAAGCTTTCTTT. The whole variable domain, remainder taken from reference TRBV5-4 and TRBJ1-1, is ETGVTQSPTHLIKTRGQQVTLRCSSQSGHNTVSWYQQALGQGPQFIFQYYREEENGRGNFPPRFSGLQFPNYSSELNVNALELDDSALYLCASSWEFGQVSANTEAFFGQGTRLTVV.

This clone was observed a handful of times. This rearrangement joins TRBV4-2 to TRBJ2-1; 14 bases are shared with TRBD2. The CDR3 sequence is 17 residues long. In germline, CDR1 is LGHNA, CDR2 YNFKEQ. With 0 bases clipped from V and 5 bases from J, the junction kept 3 bases outside the gene matches. CDR3 protein: CASSQDRGLAGDNEQFF. CDR3 nucleotide sequence: TGTGCCAGCAGCCAAGATCGGGGACTAGCGGGGGACAATGAGCAGTTCTTC.

This clone was seen a few times. This rearrangement joins TRBV4-2 to TRBJ2-1; D is possibly TRBD2 (6 bases). In germline, CDR1 is LGHNA, CDR2 YNFKEQ. Trimming stripped 1 base from V and 3 bases from J, with 16 bases between. There are 17 residues in the CDR3. The CDR3 nucleotides read TGTGCCAGCAGCCAAGTTCCGTTAGCGGAGATCTACAATGAGCAGTTCTTC. Amino acids: CASSQVPLAEIYNEQFF.

The V call is TRBV30, the J call TRBJ1-1; D gene uncertain. V was pared by 2 bases and J by 0 bases, with 4 bases between. The CDR3 covers 12 residues. Looked up from germline, CDR1 is GTSNPN and CDR2 is SVGIG (reference sequence). The CDR3 bases are TGTGCCTGGAGTTTCTTGAACACTGAAGCTTTCTTT. Its translation: CAWSFLNTEAFF.

The V gene is TRBV27, the J gene TRBJ1-1, with TRBD1 identical over 9 bases. The J segment lost 11 bases and the V segment lost 5 bases, leaving 15 bases of the junction unmatched. CDR3 length: 15 amino acids. Germline assignment: CDR1 MNHEY and CDR2 SMNVEV (reference sequence). CDR3 in DNA: TGTGCCAGCAGTACCGGAACCGGGACAGGGTCATCGGCTTTCTTT. Residues: CASSTGTGTGSSAFF.

The chain recombines TRBV6-5 with TRBJ1-3; D uncertain. This CDR3 has 15 residues. The V gene lost 0 bases and the J gene lost 0 bases, with 6 bases spanning the gap. CDR1 is MNHEY, CDR2 SVGAGI, per germline. In DNA, the CDR3 is TGTGCCAGCAGTTACTCGGGCAACTCTGGAAACACCATATATTTT. Translation: CASSYSGNSGNTIYF.

This clone was seen a handful of times. The chain is built from TRBV14 and TRBJ1-6; D gene unclear. Germline V lookup: CDR1 SGHDN, CDR2 FVKESK. The V end lost 3 bases, the J end lost 7 bases, and 10 bases lay between the germline ends. The CDR3 contains 14 residues. For the CDR3, the DNA is TGTGCCAGCAGCCACGGACTGAGGAATTCACCCCTCCACTTT. Encoded protein: CASSHGLRNSPLHF.

This clone was recorded a few times. The chain recombines TRBV6-6 with TRBJ2-5; D perhaps matches TRBD1 (5 bases). This CDR3 region has 15 residues. Germline CDR1 MNHNY, CDR2 SVGAGI (reference sequence). V was trimmed by 6 bases and J by 2 bases, leaving 16 bases between them. The CDR3 protein is CASSPQGFLQETQYF. The CDR3 DNA sequence: TGTGCCAGCAGCCCCCAGGGTTTCCTTCAAGAGACCCAGTACTTC.

The genes are TRBV28 and TRBJ2-5, with D possibly matching TRBD1 (6 bases). The germline gives CDR1 MDHEN, CDR2 SYDVKM. V shed 2 bases and J shed 1 base, with 8 bases lying between them. This CDR3 contains 14 residues. In nucleotides, the CDR3 is TGTGCCAGCAGTTTAATAGGGGGCCAAGAGACCCAGTACTTC. Its translation is CASSLIGGQETQYF. Combining the CDR3 with reference TRBV28 and TRBJ2-5 gives the whole variable domain DVKVTQSSRYLVKRTGEKVFLECVQDMDHENMFWYRQDPGLGLRLIYFSYDVKMKEKGDIPEGYSVSREKKERFSLILESASTNQTSMYLCASSLIGGQETQYFGPGTRLLVL.

This chain connects TRBV7-9 to TRBJ2-1; tentatively, D is TRBD1 (6 bases). In germline, CDR1 is SEHNR, CDR2 FQNEAQ (reference sequence). Trimming cost V 3 bases and J 4 bases, with 13 bases left between them. The CDR3 runs 15 residues. The CDR3 region has the DNA TGTGCCAGCAGCTTTGAGACAGGATCATACAATGAGCAGTTCTTC. Translation: CASSFETGSYNEQFF.

The rearrangement uses TRBV28 and TRBJ1-6; TRBD1 agrees at 9 bases. Trimming at V came to 7 bases and at J to 10 bases, leaving 11 bases not matched to a gene. CDR3 length: 15 amino acids. Germline assignment: CDR1 MDHEN and CDR2 SYDVKM. CDR3 DNA sequence: TGTGCCAGCAAAGAAAGAGGACAGGGGTTATCACCCCTCCACTTT. This gives the protein CASKERGQGLSPLHF.

This rearrangement joins TRBV5-4 to TRBJ2-7; no definite D call. Looked up from germline, CDR1 is SGHNT and CDR2 is YYREEE (reference sequence). The CDR3 runs 14 residues. The V gene lost 1 base and the J gene lost 2 bases, with 10 bases spanning the gap. This CDR3 is CASSLLHTPYEQYF. The CDR3 DNA sequence: TGTGCCAGCAGCTTGCTGCACACCCCCTACGAGCAGTACTTC.

The chain employs TRBV11-2 and TRBJ2-1; 7 bases align to TRBD2. The germline V gene encodes CDR1 SGHAT and CDR2 FQNNGV. V lost 1 base and J lost 8; bases outside the gene matches: 8. This CDR3 region has 15 residues. The CDR3 coding sequence is TGTGCCAGCAGCTTAGTTGTGGGGGGGATCGATGAGCAGTTCTTC. This translates into CASSLVVGGIDEQFF. Combining the CDR3 with reference TRBV11-2 and TRBJ2-1 gives the whole variable domain EAGVAQSPRYKIIEKRQSVAFWCNPISGHATLYWYQQILGQGPKLLIQFQNNGVVDDSQLPKDRFSAERLKGVDSTLKIQPAKLEDSAVYLCASSLVVGGIDEQFFGPGTRLTVL.

The genes are TRBV7-3 and TRBJ1-3; 7 bases are shared with TRBD1. The CDR3 totals 15 residues. The V gene's germline CDR1 is SGHTA and CDR2 FQGTGA. Losses at the gene ends were 3 bases for V and 2 bases for J; bases not matched to a gene: 4. The CDR3 DNA reads TGTGCCAGCAGCTTCTCAGGGGGTGCTGGAAACACCATATATTTT. Protein: CASSFSGGAGNTIYF.

The rearrangement links TRBV7-8 to TRBJ2-1; TRBD2 matches 12 bases. After removal of 1 base from V and 9 bases from J, the junction contained 10 bases not matched to a gene. Germline loops: CDR1 SGHVS, CDR2 FQNEAQ. The CDR3 is made up of 17 amino acids. CDR3 bases: TGTGCCAGCAGCTTAGTGTCTAGCGGGAGGGCCACCACTGAGCAGTTCTTC. Its translation: CASSLVSSGRATTEQFF.

Only a few counts were recorded for this clone. This chain uses TRBV18 with TRBJ2-1; D gene unclear. Looked up from germline, CDR1 is KGHSH and CDR2 is LQKENI. CDR3 size: 12 residues. Deletions cut 3 bases from V and 8 bases from J, with 8 bases between. The CDR3 here is CASSPGTDEQFF. CDR3 nucleotide sequence: TGTGCCAGCTCACCCGGAACAGATGAGCAGTTCTTC.

This clone was detected only a few times. The chain couples TRBV7-2 to TRBJ2-1; TRBD2 matches 10 bases. Per the germline V gene, CDR1 is SGHTA and CDR2 is FQGNSA. Trimming at V came to 1 base and at J to 9 bases, leaving 0 bases not matched to a gene. The CDR3 has 13 residues. The CDR3 is CASSLEREGEQFF. DNA for the CDR3: TGTGCCAGCAGCTTAGAGCGGGAGGGTGAGCAGTTCTTC. The variable domain in full, completed from reference TRBV7-2 and TRBJ2-1, reads GAGVSQSPSNKVTEKGKDVELRCDPISGHTALYWYRQSLGQGLEFLIYFQGNSAPDKSGLPSDRFSAERTGGSVSTLTIQRTQQEDSAVYLCASSLEREGEQFFGPGTRLTVL.

The chain recombines TRBV14 with TRBJ1-2; D is uncertain. From germline, CDR1 is SGHDN and CDR2 FVKESK. V gave up 0 bases and J gave up 2 bases, with 4 bases separating them. This CDR3 has 13 amino acids. CDR3 nucleotides: TGTGCCAGCAGCCAAGATATAAACTATGGCTACACCTTC. This translates into CASSQDINYGYTF.

The chain has TRBV9 and TRBJ2-1; D remains ambiguous. The V gene lost 4 bases and the J gene lost 4 bases, with 15 bases spanning the gap. The CDR3 is made up of 15 amino acids. In germline, CDR1 is SGDLS, CDR2 YYNGEE. Here the CDR3 reads CASSLSGHLYNEQFF. The CDR3 DNA is TGTGCCAGCAGCCTCTCGGGTCATTTGTACAATGAGCAGTTCTTC.

V is TRBV4-2 and J is TRBJ1-2, with D perhaps matching TRBD1 (6 bases). In germline, CDR1 is LGHNA, CDR2 YNFKEQ. The CDR3 loop spans 15 amino acids. Trimming left V 3 bases short and J 5 bases short, with 16 bases between. The CDR3 is CASSHGGAESYGYTF. The CDR3 DNA reads as TGTGCCAGCAGCCACGGGGGGGCAGAGAGTTATGGCTACACCTTC.

This chain uses TRBV30 with TRBJ1-2; D not resolved. Per the germline V gene, CDR1 is GTSNPN and CDR2 is SVGIG (reference sequence). Trimming left V 0 bases short and J 5 bases short, with 10 bases between. CDR3 length: 13 amino acids. The CDR3 DNA is TGTGCCTGGAGTGTTGTGAGGGTATATGGCTACACCTTC. It codes for CAWSVVRVYGYTF.

The chain is built from TRBV28 and TRBJ2-1; a weak D match, TRBD2 (5 bases). The germline gives CDR1 MDHEN, CDR2 SYDVKM. The germline V and J ends were trimmed by 1 base and 9 bases, with 13 bases remaining between them. The CDR3 covers 14 residues. The CDR3 spells CASSLSPSLSEQFF. The CDR3 DNA follows: TGTGCCAGCAGTTTATCTCCTAGCCTCAGTGAGCAGTTCTTC. Drawing the rest from reference TRBV28 and TRBJ2-1, the complete variable domain is DVKVTQSSRYLVKRTGEKVFLECVQDMDHENMFWYRQDPGLGLRLIYFSYDVKMKEKGDIPEGYSVSREKKERFSLILESASTNQTSMYLCASSLSPSLSEQFFGPGTRLTVL.

The J gene is TRBJ2-2, the V gene TRBV29-1; D unclear. The CDR3 has 13 residues. V lost 3 bases and J lost 0, with 5 bases in between. Germline-derived CDR1 and CDR2 are SQVTM and ANQGSEA. The CDR3 loop is CSVDLPNTGELFF. CDR3 coding DNA: TGCAGCGTTGATCTACCGAACACCGGGGAGCTGTTTTTT.

The chain has TRBV7-8 and TRBJ2-2; D is perhaps TRBD1 (5 bases). Germline V gene lookup returns CDR1 SGHVS and CDR2 FQNEAQ. V lost 1 base and J 5 bases, leaving 14 bases between the germline ends. CDR3 length: 16 amino acids. Here the CDR3 reads CASSLGLGARTGELFF. The CDR3 DNA follows: TGTGCCAGCAGCTTAGGTTTAGGGGCGCGGACCGGGGAGCTGTTTTTT.

The rearrangement joins TRBV5-1 to TRBJ1-1, with D unclear. The germline V gene has CDR1 SGHRS and CDR2 YFSETQ. CDR3 length equals 16 residues. Trimming took 3 bases from V and 1 from J, leaving 16 bases between them. The chain's CDR3 is CASSSLQQRKNTEAFF. The CDR3 DNA follows: TGCGCCAGCAGCTCCTTACAACAGAGAAAGAACACTGAAGCTTTCTTT. The entire variable domain, with the rest obtained from reference TRBV5-1 and TRBJ1-1, is as follows: KAGVTQTPRYLIKTRGQQVTLSCSPISGHRSVSWYQQTPGQGLQFLFEYFSETQRNKGNFPGRFSGRQFSNSRSEMNVSTLELGDSALYLCASSSLQQRKNTEAFFGQGTRLTVV.

The chain is built from TRBV4-3 and TRBJ2-3; the D gene is possibly TRBD2 (7 bases). Trimming removed 0 bases from V and 2 bases from J, with 15 bases in between. The V gene's germline CDR1 is LGHNA and CDR2 YSLEER. The CDR3 is 17 amino acids. In DNA form, the CDR3 reads TGCGCCAGCAGCCAAGAACGGGCGGGGGCCAACACAGATACGCAGTATTTT. This gives the protein CASSQERAGANTDTQYF.

This clone was seen a few times. The chain uses TRBV11-2 and TRBJ2-7; 13 bases are a match to TRBD2. This CDR3 spans 15 amino acids. CDR1 SGHAT and CDR2 FQNNGV come from the germline V gene. V lost 5 bases and J lost 5; bases outside the gene matches: 6. The CDR3 spells CASSLLAGGRNEQYF. The CDR3 DNA reads TGTGCCAGCAGCCTACTAGCGGGAGGGCGGAACGAGCAGTACTTC. Filled out from reference TRBV11-2 and TRBJ2-7, the complete variable domain reads EAGVAQSPRYKIIEKRQSVAFWCNPISGHATLYWYQQILGQGPKLLIQFQNNGVVDDSQLPKDRFSAERLKGVDSTLKIQPAKLEDSAVYLCASSLLAGGRNEQYFGPGTRLTVT.

This clone was found a few times. V usage is TRBV7-9 and J usage is TRBJ2-5; 7 bases align to TRBD2. The J call may be mistaken, given a closer DNA end match to TRBJ2-7. This CDR3 is built from 17 residues. Germline CDR1 reads SEHNR; CDR2 reads FQNEAQ (reference sequence). CDR3 loop: CASSLAVASSGPNEQYF. In DNA, the CDR3 is TGTGCCAGCAGCTTAGCAGTCGCGTCTAGCGGTCCCAACGAGCAGTACTTC.

The gene calls are TRBV7-2 and TRBJ1-1; 7 nucleotides line up with TRBD1. V gave up 5 bases and J gave up 0 bases; unmatched junction bases: 9. Germline values: CDR1 SGHTA, CDR2 FQGNSA. The CDR3 totals 16 residues. The CDR3 DNA follows: TGTGCCAGCAGCCCATGGACAGGAAACCTGAACACTGAAGCTTTCTTT. Translation: CASSPWTGNLNTEAFF.